One and the same sample provided the 32 T cell receptor beta chains below, sequenced in a study of shared clonotypes between healthy human individuals. The method was immunoSEQ multiplex PCR; TCRdb's version includes in-frame clones alone and lacks a portion of them. The table includes about 2.3 million clones, 85% to 95% detected once. Input material: naive CD4+ T cells from PBMCs. Subset described: CD45RA+ positively selected. Receptors originate from a man between 18 and 29 years old in good health. Some clones in this sample may be carry-over from other donors' samples.

The chain is built from TRBV27 and TRBJ2-1; the match to TRBD2 covers 10 bases. V lost 5 bases, J lost 5 bases, and 6 bases stayed unmatched. CDR1 is MNHEY and CDR2 is SMNVEV in the germline V gene (reference sequence). The CDR3 loop spans 15 amino acids. In DNA, the CDR3 is TGTGCCAGCAGTCAGGGGACTAGCGTAAACAATGAGCAGTTCTTC. Its translation: CASSQGTSVNNEQFF.

The J gene is TRBJ1-5, the V gene TRBV20-1; maybe TRBD1 (5 bases). CDR1 is DFQATT, CDR2 SNEGSKA, per germline (reference sequence). The CDR3 sequence is 11 residues long. The V end lost 3 bases, the J end lost 9 bases, and 9 bases lay between the germline ends. The CDR3 reads CSARGGGPQHF. CDR3 nucleotide sequence: TGCAGTGCTAGGGGGGGTGGGCCCCAGCATTTT.

The rearrangement links TRBV5-3 to TRBJ2-7; no definite D call. TRBV5-3 is reported as an ORF; its role is uncertain. The CDR3 consists of 13 residues. Trimming left V 2 bases short and J 3 bases short, with 9 bases between. As DNA, the CDR3 is TGTGCCAGAAGCTTATTTGAAAGCTACGAGCAGTACTTC. It translates to CARSLFESYEQYF.

V is TRBV6-1 and J is TRBJ2-7; D uncertain. The length of the CDR3 is 16 residues. Trimming removed 3 bases at V and 3 bases at J, with 18 bases between. Germline V lookup: CDR1 MNHNS, CDR2 SASEGT. The CDR3 sequence: CASSDWVNRIHYEQYF. The CDR3 DNA reads as TGTGCCAGCAGTGATTGGGTCAATCGAATCCACTACGAGCAGTACTTC.

This clone was counted once. The CDR3 DNA follows: TGTGCCAGCAGCTTAGAGGTAGCAGGTACGGAAGCTTTCTTT. Its translation: CASSLEVAGTEAFF. The chain is built from TRBV7-2 and TRBJ1-1; no clear D gene. The germline CDR1 and CDR2 sequences are SGHTA and FQGNSA. This CDR3 region has 14 residues. V was clipped by 1 base and J by 8 bases, with 14 bases between them.

The chain combines TRBV20-1 with TRBJ1-4; D perhaps matches TRBD1 (6 bases). Germline assignment: CDR1 DFQATT and CDR2 SNEGSKA (reference sequence). V gave up 5 bases and J gave up 10 bases, with 11 bases separating them. This CDR3 region has 11 residues. In DNA form, the CDR3 reads TGCAGTGCTCCTAGGGGGGGAAAACTGTTTTTT. Its translation: CSAPRGGKLFF.

The V and J genes are TRBV10-3 and TRBJ1-1, with no clear D. CDR1 is ENHRY, CDR2 SYGVKD, per germline. The V end lost 3 bases, the J end lost 0 bases, and 8 bases lay between the germline ends. The CDR3 loop spans 14 amino acids. CDR3 in amino acids: CAISDDTLNTEAFF. For the CDR3, the DNA is TGTGCCATCAGTGATGACACCTTGAACACTGAAGCTTTCTTT.

The V and J genes are TRBV2 and TRBJ2-2, with D unresolved. The CDR3 consists of 12 residues. Deletions cut 7 bases from V and 0 bases from J, with 3 bases between. CDR1 is SNHLY and CDR2 is FYNNEI in the germline V gene. CDR3 coding DNA: TGTGCCAGCACTGCGAACACCGGGGAGCTGTTTTTT. Amino acid sequence: CASTANTGELFF.

The chain couples TRBV4-2 to TRBJ1-5; D is undetermined. Germline assignment: CDR1 LGHNA and CDR2 YNFKEQ. CDR3 length: 12 amino acids. V gave up 5 bases and J gave up 4 bases, with 6 bases separating them. The CDR3: CASSVRNQPQHF. In DNA, the CDR3 is TGTGCCAGCAGCGTTCGGAATCAGCCCCAGCATTTT.

The chain has TRBV5-5 and TRBJ1-3; a possible D gene is TRBD1 (5 bases). CDR3 length equals 16 residues. The germline CDR1 and CDR2 sequences are SGHKS and YYEKEE (reference sequence). V was trimmed by 5 bases and J by 0 bases, leaving 15 bases between them. The CDR3 spells CASRPQGPSSGNTIYF. The DNA for the CDR3 is TGTGCCAGCAGGCCTCAGGGCCCGAGCTCTGGAAACACCATATATTTT.

This clone was counted once. This chain connects TRBV9 to TRBJ2-1, with TRBD1 matching over 7 bases. Germline V CDR1 and CDR2: SGDLS, YYNGEE. V trimming: 4 bases; J trimming: 5 bases; junction bases outside the gene matches: 6. CDR3 length equals 14 residues. CDR3 nucleotides: TGTGCCAGCAGCCCGGGACAGACAGACAATGAGCAGTTCTTC. It codes for CASSPGQTDNEQFF. The full variable domain, rest sourced from reference TRBV9 and TRBJ2-1, is DSGVTQTPKHLITATGQRVTLRCSPRSGDLSVYWYQQSLDQGLQFLIQYYNGEERAKGNILERFSAQQFPDLHSELNLSSLELGDSALYFCASSPGQTDNEQFFGPGTRLTVL.

A few counts support this clone. This CDR3 is also generated by other DNA sequences in the sample. The chain employs TRBV19 and TRBJ1-1, with D maybe TRBD1 (5 bases). This CDR3 has 13 residues. CDR1 and CDR2 from the germline V gene are LNHDA and SQIVND (reference sequence). The V end was cut by 6 bases, the J end by 1 base, with 9 bases between. The DNA for the CDR3 is TGTGCCAGTAGCCCCCAGGGGAACACTGAAGCTTTCTTT. Amino acid sequence: CASSPQGNTEAFF.

This clone was recorded a few times. This chain joins TRBV28 and TRBJ1-1; D call uncertain. CDR3 length equals 14 residues. CDR1 and CDR2 (germline): MDHEN, SYDVKM. V was trimmed by 5 bases and J by 4 bases, leaving 14 bases between them. CDR3: CASSALAIGTEAFF. The DNA for the CDR3 is TGTGCCAGCAGTGCCCTGGCGATCGGCACTGAAGCTTTCTTT.

This chain uses TRBV2 with TRBJ1-1, with D unresolved. The CDR3 sequence is 11 residues long. V shed 3 bases and J shed 3 bases, with 2 bases lying between them. CDR1 SNHLY and CDR2 FYNNEI come from the germline V gene. The CDR3 coding sequence is TGTGCCAGCAGTGACCACACTGAAGCTTTCTTT. Translating it yields CASSDHTEAFF.

The chain combines TRBV5-1 with TRBJ1-4, with D perhaps TRBD1 (6 bases). The length of the CDR3 is 14 residues. Germline CDR1 SGHRS, CDR2 YFSETQ. Trimming left V 4 bases short and J 8 bases short, with 15 bases between. This CDR3 reads CASSLQGWEEKLFF. The CDR3 DNA sequence: TGCGCCAGCAGCCTCCAGGGGTGGGAAGAAAAACTGTTTTTT.

The V call is TRBV7-9, the J call TRBJ1-2; D perhaps matches TRBD1 (5 bases). Trimming cost V 5 bases and J 1 base, with 14 bases left between them. This CDR3 has 15 residues. Germline CDR1 SEHNR, CDR2 FQNEAQ (reference sequence). CDR3 loop: CASSPLEGINYGYTF. DNA of the CDR3: TGTGCCAGCAGCCCCCTCGAGGGGATTAACTATGGCTACACCTTC.

The chain recombines TRBV7-9 with TRBJ1-5; a weak D match, TRBD1 (6 bases). V lost 1 base to trimming and J lost 1 base, with 11 bases between them. Germline-derived CDR1 and CDR2 are SEHNR and FQNEAQ (reference sequence). CDR3 length: 16 amino acids. The CDR3 DNA sequence: TGTGCCAGCAGCTTAGATGGACAGCGGAGCAATCAGCCCCAGCATTTT. Its translation: CASSLDGQRSNQPQHF.

The rearrangement joins TRBV6-1 to TRBJ1-1; no firm D call. CDR3 length: 12 residues. V was clipped by 7 bases and J by 6 bases, with 12 bases between them. Germline V gene lookup returns CDR1 MNHNS and CDR2 SASEGT. Here the CDR3 reads CASTNYGAEAFF. CDR3 sequence (DNA): TGTGCCAGCACGAACTACGGGGCTGAAGCTTTCTTT.

This clone has just one count. The chain couples TRBV25-1 to TRBJ2-5; D may match TRBD1 or TRBD2 (5 bases each). The end of the DNA aligns better with TRBJ2-7, so the J call may be wrong. Germline V CDR1 and CDR2: MGHDK, SYGVNS. The CDR3 loop spans 14 amino acids. CDR3: CASSRGTVQYEQYF. Written as DNA, the CDR3 is TGTGCCAGCAGCAGAGGGACGGTTCAATACGAGCAGTACTTC.

This clone was recorded once. The chain links TRBV19 to TRBJ1-2, with D perhaps TRBD1 (6 bases). V was trimmed by 7 bases and J by 0 bases, leaving 15 bases between them. CDR1 is LNHDA, CDR2 SQIVND, per germline (reference sequence). This CDR3 spans 15 amino acids. The CDR3 region is CASTKTGLSNYGYTF. The CDR3 coding sequence is TGTGCCAGTACCAAAACAGGGCTTTCTAACTATGGCTACACCTTC.

The chain joins TRBV28 to TRBJ2-2; weak D call: TRBD1 (6 bases). Trimming removed 4 bases at V and 0 bases at J, with 12 bases between. The CDR3 totals 16 residues. Germline V CDR1 and CDR2: MDHEN, SYDVKM. The CDR3 nucleotides are TGTGCCAGCAGTTCCCCCACAGGGACGAACACCGGGGAGCTGTTTTTT. Protein sequence: CASSSPTGTNTGELFF. Variable domain in full (rest from reference TRBV28 and TRBJ2-2): DVKVTQSSRYLVKRTGEKVFLECVQDMDHENMFWYRQDPGLGLRLIYFSYDVKMKEKGDIPEGYSVSREKKERFSLILESASTNQTSMYLCASSSPTGTNTGELFFGEGSRLTVL.

The V call is TRBV10-3, the J call TRBJ2-3; TRBD1 aligns across 11 bases. V lost 4 bases and J lost 0; bases outside the gene matches: 12. The germline gives CDR1 ENHRY, CDR2 SYGVKD. This CDR3 comprises 19 residues. The CDR3 bases are TGTGCCATCAGTGCGACCGGGACAGGGGGGATTTCTAGCACAGATACGCAGTATTTT. As protein: CAISATGTGGISSTDTQYF.

As concerns this clone: This sample also contains other DNA sequences that code for the same CDR3. This sequence joins TRBV28 and TRBJ2-7; possibly TRBD2 for D (6 bases). The CDR3 sequence is 14 residues long. The V end was cut by 2 bases, the J end by 2 bases, with 10 bases between. Germline V CDR1 and CDR2: MDHEN, SYDVKM. The CDR3 reads CASSLIGGAYEQYF. The CDR3 DNA sequence: TGTGCCAGCAGTTTAATTGGCGGGGCCTACGAGCAGTACTTC.

This chain links TRBV28 with TRBJ2-5, with D hard to call. V lost 3 bases, J lost 5 bases, and 13 bases lay in between. The germline V gene has CDR1 MDHEN and CDR2 SYDVKM. This CDR3 is built from 14 residues. CDR3 DNA sequence: TGTGCCAGCAGTTTCTTGGGGTTCCGGGAGACCCAGTACTTC. Protein product: CASSFLGFRETQYF.

For this clone: The same CDR3 arises from other DNA sequences in this sample as well. The chain is built from TRBV29-1 and TRBJ2-1, with TRBD2 matching over 10 bases. The V gene's germline CDR1 is SQVTM and CDR2 ANQGSEA. This CDR3 comprises 15 residues. V lost 1 base and J lost 6; bases outside the gene matches: 6. The CDR3 protein is CSVEARTSGINEQFF. DNA of the CDR3: TGCAGCGTTGAAGCCAGGACTAGCGGAATCAATGAGCAGTTCTTC.

On this clone: Other nucleotide sequences in the sample specify the same CDR3. The V gene is TRBV6-1, the J gene TRBJ1-1; D is possibly TRBD1 (5 bases). The CDR3 is made up of 13 amino acids. Per the germline V gene, CDR1 is MNHNS and CDR2 is SASEGT. Trimming took off 3 bases at V and 3 bases at J, with 8 bases between the two ends. CDR3 sequence (DNA): TGTGCCAGCAGTGAGGGAGGGGACACTGAAGCTTTCTTT. It yields the protein CASSEGGDTEAFF.

The V gene is TRBV7-8, the J gene TRBJ2-2; D remains ambiguous. CDR1 is SGHVS and CDR2 is FQNEAQ in the germline V gene. Trimming stripped 1 base from V and 3 bases from J, with 6 bases between. The CDR3 is made up of 14 amino acids. The CDR3, as DNA: TGTGCCAGCAGCTTAGATCGAGACACCGGGGAGCTGTTTTTT. Translating gives CASSLDRDTGELFF.

This clone was recorded once. This chain connects TRBV18 to TRBJ2-7; D not certain. Looked up from germline, CDR1 is KGHSH and CDR2 is LQKENI. CDR3 size: 15 residues. The V and J ends lost 3 bases and 0 bases respectively, with 12 bases between them. CDR3 sequence reads: CASSPSSRSSYEQYF. DNA of the CDR3: TGTGCCAGCTCACCTTCTTCTAGATCCTCCTACGAGCAGTACTTC.

The V call is TRBV7-3, the J call TRBJ2-7, with TRBD2 identical over 10 bases. This CDR3 is built from 15 residues. Germline values: CDR1 SGHTA, CDR2 FQGTGA. V was clipped by 4 bases and J by 0 bases; unmatched bases: 3. In nucleotides, the CDR3 is TGTGCCAGCAGCTCCTCTAGCGGGAGCTCCTACGAGCAGTACTTC. It yields the protein CASSSSSGSSYEQYF.

V usage is TRBV28 and J usage is TRBJ2-7; weak D call: TRBD2 (5 bases). Germline CDR1 reads MDHEN; CDR2 reads SYDVKM. The CDR3 is made up of 12 amino acids. The V gene lost 3 bases and the J gene lost 6 bases, with 9 bases spanning the gap. The CDR3 is CASSFEGSEQYF. DNA of the CDR3: TGTGCCAGCAGTTTTGAGGGCAGCGAGCAGTACTTC.

The chain combines TRBV5-1 with TRBJ1-4; D is unclear. There are 13 residues in the CDR3. V was cut by 3 bases and J by 8 bases, with 11 bases left in between. Germline CDR1 SGHRS, CDR2 YFSETQ. CDR3 coding DNA: TGCGCCAGCAGCTCCGAGGCCTCCGAAAAACTGTTTTTT. Protein sequence: CASSSEASEKLFF. The full variable domain, rest sourced from reference TRBV5-1 and TRBJ1-4, is KAGVTQTPRYLIKTRGQQVTLSCSPISGHRSVSWYQQTPGQGLQFLFEYFSETQRNKGNFPGRFSGRQFSNSRSEMNVSTLELGDSALYLCASSSEASEKLFFGSGTQLSVL.

The chain has TRBV6-5 and TRBJ2-7; 9 bases match TRBD2. The germline V gene has CDR1 MNHEY and CDR2 SVGAGI. This CDR3 region has 14 residues. V dropped 9 bases and J dropped 9; count of bases not matched to a gene: 15. The chain's CDR3 is CASRPDGREGVQYF. In DNA, the CDR3 is TGTGCCAGTAGACCTGACGGGCGGGAGGGCGTGCAGTACTTC.